The 13 T cell receptor beta chains in this list originate from one sample, sequenced in a study of OX40 agonist ivuxolimab in advanced cancers. Sequencing used immunoSEQ multiplex PCR; TCRdb keeps in-frame clones, though not all of them. Seen here are more than 40,000 clones, 82% observed once, and the top ten hold about 1.8%. The material was CD4+ or CD8+ T cells sorted from blood, obtained in a trial of the OX40 agonist ivuxolimab. Receptors were obtained from an adult with an advanced solid tumor such as melanoma, head and neck, liver or kidney cancer.

The rearrangement joins TRBV5-1 to TRBJ1-6; maybe TRBD1 (6 bases). Trimming shortened V by 4 bases and J by 10 bases, and 12 bases separated the two germline ends. Germline values: CDR1 SGHRS, CDR2 YFSETQ. This CDR3 comprises 13 residues. CDR3 amino acids: CASSEDSSSPLHF. The CDR3 DNA reads as TGCGCCAGCAGCGAGGACAGTAGCTCACCCCTCCACTTT.

The V gene is TRBV19, the J gene TRBJ2-7, with D perhaps assigned TRBD1 or TRBD2 (5 bases each). This CDR3 comprises 15 residues. Trimming pared 6 bases from V and 2 bases from J, leaving 17 bases between. Germline V gene data show CDR1 as LNHDA and CDR2 as SQIVND (reference sequence). The CDR3, as DNA: TGTGCCAGTAGCCAAACCGGGACGAGTGCCTACGAGCAGTACTTC. As protein: CASSQTGTSAYEQYF.

This clone showed up just once. The chain joins TRBV19 to TRBJ1-6, with D possibly being TRBD1 (6 bases). The CDR3 has 15 residues. Trimming shortened V by 2 bases and J by 10 bases, and 15 bases separated the two germline ends. From germline, CDR1 is LNHDA and CDR2 SQIVND (reference sequence). CDR3 region: CASSISNRAGSPLHF. As DNA, the CDR3 is TGTGCCAGTAGTATATCTAACAGGGCAGGATCACCCCTCCACTTT.

The chain joins TRBV29-1 to TRBJ2-2; the match to TRBD2 covers 7 bases. CDR3 length: 14 amino acids. Germline V gene sequence: CDR1 SQVTM, CDR2 ANQGSEA. The trim removed 7 bases at V and 3 bases at J, leaving 8 bases unmatched. The CDR3 DNA is TGCAGCGCCGGAGGTCGGGGGGACACCGGGGAGCTGTTTTTT. Translated: CSAGGRGDTGELFF.

This clone was found a few times. This CDR3 is CASSIYATNEKLFF. For the CDR3, the DNA is TGTGCCAGTAGTATCTACGCAACTAATGAAAAACTGTTTTTT. The V and J genes are TRBV19 and TRBJ1-4; D uncertain. V lost 3 bases to trimming and J lost 0 bases, with 5 bases between them. CDR1 and CDR2 (germline): LNHDA, SQIVND (reference sequence). This CDR3 is built from 14 residues.

V gene TRBV15 combines with J gene TRBJ1-1; TRBD1 might be the D (6 bases). Trimming took off 5 bases at V and 10 bases at J, with 11 bases between the two ends. This CDR3 contains 11 residues. Germline V CDR1 and CDR2: LNHNV, YYDKDF (reference sequence). This CDR3 reads CATSPGVGAFF. CDR3 sequence (DNA): TGTGCCACCAGCCCAGGGGTTGGAGCTTTCTTT.

The chain employs TRBV10-3 and TRBJ1-6; D is ambiguous. CDR1 and CDR2 from the germline V gene are ENHRY and SYGVKD. V lost 7 bases and J lost 0, with 10 bases in between. This CDR3 has 15 residues. The CDR3 reads CAITAGTSYNSPLHF. The CDR3 DNA reads as TGTGCCATCACCGCCGGAACCTCCTATAATTCACCCCTCCACTTT.

V usage is TRBV6-1 and J usage is TRBJ1-2, with 9 bases matching TRBD1. With 7 bases clipped from V and 6 bases from J, the junction kept 12 bases outside the gene matches. The germline CDR1 and CDR2 sequences are MNHNS and SASEGT. The CDR3 loop spans 15 amino acids. CDR3 sequence reads: CASTTGGLFRNGYTF. The CDR3 nucleotides read TGTGCCAGCACCACAGGGGGCTTGTTTCGAAATGGCTACACCTTC.

The CDR3 DNA sequence: TGTGCCAGCAAAAGGGACAGGGACGTCACTGAAGCTTTCTTT. Protein sequence: CASKRDRDVTEAFF. This sequence joins TRBV7-2 and TRBJ1-1, with TRBD1 matching 9 bases. CDR1 is SGHTA and CDR2 is FQGNSA in the germline V gene. The CDR3 is 14 amino acids. V was pared by 7 bases and J by 4 bases, with 7 bases of the junction left unmatched.

This sequence joins TRBV6-6 and TRBJ2-3; TRBD2 aligns across 8 bases. Trimming at V came to 5 bases and at J to 5 bases, leaving 6 bases not matched to a gene. This CDR3 comprises 14 residues. CDR1 and CDR2 from the germline V gene are MNHNY and SVGAGI (reference sequence). Here the CDR3 DNA reads TGTGCCAGCAGTCACGGGGGGGCCAAAGATACGCAGTATTTT. This codes for CASSHGGAKDTQYF.

The chain carries TRBV4-1 and TRBJ1-4; D unresolved. This CDR3 comprises 16 residues. V was trimmed by 0 bases and J by 7 bases, leaving 15 bases between them. Germline CDR1 is MGHRA and CDR2 is YSYEKL. The chain's CDR3 is CASSQEAVLGSEKLFF. In DNA, the CDR3 is TGCGCCAGCAGCCAAGAAGCTGTCTTAGGTAGTGAAAAACTGTTTTTT.

V gene TRBV4-1 combines with J gene TRBJ2-7; the match to TRBD1 covers 9 bases. There are 15 residues in the CDR3. The junction had 4 bases not matched to a gene; V was cut back by 0 bases and J by 4 bases. From germline, CDR1 is MGHRA and CDR2 YSYEKL. CDR3 in amino acids: CASSQEDRGTYEQYF. CDR3 sequence (DNA): TGCGCCAGCAGCCAAGAAGACAGGGGGACATACGAGCAGTACTTC.

This chain links TRBV11-2 with TRBJ2-3, with D tentatively TRBD1 or TRBD2 (5 bases each). Trimming removed 5 bases at V and 0 bases at J, with 12 bases between. Germline CDR1 and CDR2: SGHAT and FQNNGV. This CDR3 is built from 15 residues. The CDR3 loop reads CASSPGAPSTDTQYF. CDR3 DNA sequence: TGTGCCAGCAGCCCCGGGGCCCCTAGCACAGATACGCAGTATTTT.